Below, 14 T cell receptor beta chains from the same sample are listed, as sequenced in a study of blood T cell repertoires in COVID-19. This table comes from immunoSEQ multiplex PCR, and its TCRdb copy is limited to in-frame clones, with some not included. Of 130,000 to 150,000 clones in the sample, 88% were seen once. Material: peripheral blood. Source of these receptors: a human donor in a cohort sampled during active COVID-19.

The gene calls are TRBV7-9 and TRBJ2-5, with TRBD1 as a possible D gene (6 bases). Germline loops: CDR1 SEHNR, CDR2 FQNEAQ (reference sequence). The CDR3 is 15 residues long. The ends were cut back, 0 bases at V and 5 bases at J, with 13 bases in the middle. CDR3 region: CASSLAGPRGETQYF. In DNA, the CDR3 is TGTGCCAGCAGCTTAGCGGGGCCAAGGGGGGAGACCCAGTACTTC.

This rearrangement joins TRBV30 to TRBJ1-2; no clear D gene. The CDR3 consists of 15 residues. Germline values: CDR1 GTSNPN, CDR2 SVGIG (reference sequence). Between the trimmed V and J ends, which lost 4 bases and 2 bases, there was a span of 17 bases. In DNA form, the CDR3 reads TGTGCCTGGAATATCCCAATGCGGGCAAACTATGGCTACACCTTC. Amino acid sequence: CAWNIPMRANYGYTF.

The J gene is TRBJ2-1, the V gene TRBV9; 13 bases match TRBD2. The V gene end was trimmed by 4 bases and the J gene end by 4 bases; junction bases not matched to a gene: 5. The CDR3 extends over 16 amino acids. CDR1 is SGDLS, CDR2 YYNGEE, per germline. As DNA, the CDR3 is TGTGCCAGCAGCAAGGGACTAGCGGGGTCTTACAATGAGCAGTTCTTC. It yields the protein CASSKGLAGSYNEQFF.

The chain uses TRBV10-3 and TRBJ2-1, with a possible D match to TRBD2 (5 bases). Trimming removed 6 bases at V and 0 bases at J, with 18 bases between. The CDR3 spans 17 residues. The germline CDR1 and CDR2 sequences are ENHRY and SYGVKD. CDR3 DNA sequence: TGTGCCATCAGCGAGAGATTGGACTCAAGCTCCTACAATGAGCAGTTCTTC. It translates to CAISERLDSSSYNEQFF.

This rearrangement joins TRBV7-9 to TRBJ1-1; the D gene is possibly TRBD1 (5 bases). Germline V gene sequence: CDR1 SEHNR, CDR2 FQNEAQ (reference sequence). V was pared by 3 bases and J by 7 bases, with 12 bases between. CDR3 size: 13 residues. The CDR3 spells CASSFGYRYEAFF. The CDR3 bases are TGTGCCAGCAGCTTTGGGTACAGGTATGAAGCTTTCTTT. Full variable domain (outside the CDR3, taken from reference TRBV7-9 and TRBJ1-1): DTGVSQNPRHKITKRGQNVTFRCDPISEHNRLYWYRQTLGQGPEFLTYFQNEAQLEKSRLLSDRFSAERPKGSFSTLEIQRTEQGDSAMYLCASSFGYRYEAFFGQGTRLTVV.

The chain couples TRBV10-3 to TRBJ1-2; possible D gene TRBD1, 6 bases. Germline CDR1 and CDR2: ENHRY and SYGVKD. The CDR3 spans 14 residues. V was pared by 2 bases and J by 2 bases, with 9 bases between. The CDR3 region is CAISERTANYGYTF. The CDR3 coding sequence is TGTGCCATCAGTGAGAGGACAGCAAACTATGGCTACACCTTC.

The chain recombines TRBV18 with TRBJ2-1; 7 bases fit TRBD1. V lost 5 bases, J lost 8 bases, and 12 bases stayed unmatched. The CDR3 has 15 amino acids. Germline V gives CDR1 KGHSH, CDR2 LQKENI. CDR3 DNA sequence: TGTGCCAGCTCATCGCGACAGGGTGTATACGATGAGCAGTTCTTC. Its protein is CASSSRQGVYDEQFF. The full variable domain, rest sourced from reference TRBV18 and TRBJ2-1, is NAGVMQNPRHLVRRRGQEARLRCSPMKGHSHVYWYRQLPEEGLKFMVYLQKENIIDESGMPKERFSAEFPKEGPSILRIQQVVRGDSAAYFCASSSRQGVYDEQFFGPGTRLTVL.

This chain joins TRBV6-2 or TRBV6-3 and TRBJ2-2; TRBD2 might be the D (6 bases). This CDR3 contains 13 residues. The germline V gene has CDR1 MNHEY and CDR2 SVGEGT. The ends were cut back, 6 bases at V and 6 bases at J, with 11 bases in the middle. Here the CDR3 DNA reads TGTGCCAGCAGCCTCAGGGAGGCCGGGGAGCTGTTTTTT. It is translated as CASSLREAGELFF.

The gene calls are TRBV3-1 (or the pseudogene TRBV3-2) and TRBJ2-1; no clear D gene. The V gene lost 3 bases and the J gene lost 5 bases, with 17 bases spanning the gap. The CDR3 length is 16 residues. CDR1 is LGHDT, CDR2 YNNKEL, per germline (reference sequence). DNA for the CDR3: TGTGCCAGCAGCCAGACTCCCCTCCGCTTAGACAATGAGCAGTTCTTC. This gives the protein CASSQTPLRLDNEQFF.

The chain combines TRBV28 with TRBJ2-2; D is uncertain. V lost 8 bases, J lost 1 base, and 11 bases lay in between. Per germline, CDR1 MDHEN and CDR2 SYDVKM. The CDR3 runs 14 residues. CDR3: CASSYSRNTGELFF. Here the CDR3 DNA reads TGTGCCAGCTCCTACAGCCGGAACACCGGGGAGCTGTTTTTT. The entire variable domain, with the rest obtained from reference TRBV28 and TRBJ2-2, is as follows: DVKVTQSSRYLVKRTGEKVFLECVQDMDHENMFWYRQDPGLGLRLIYFSYDVKMKEKGDIPEGYSVSREKKERFSLILESASTNQTSMYLCASSYSRNTGELFFGEGSRLTVL.

This chain uses TRBV2 with TRBJ1-2, with unresolved D. The V end lost 1 base, the J end lost 4 bases, and 7 bases lay between the germline ends. Per germline, CDR1 SNHLY and CDR2 FYNNEI. This CDR3 comprises 13 residues. The DNA of the CDR3 is TGTGCCAGCAGTGAAGGTCAGGTCTATGGCTACACCTTC. This codes for CASSEGQVYGYTF. The complete variable domain, with remaining parts taken from reference TRBV2 and TRBJ1-2, reads EPEVTQTPSHQVTQMGQEVILRCVPISNHLYFYWYRQILGQKVEFLVSFYNNEISEKSEIFDDQFSVERPDGSNFTLKIRSTKLEDSAMYFCASSEGQVYGYTFGSGTRLTVV.

This clone has only one observation. The chain joins TRBV7-2 to TRBJ1-5, with D possibly being TRBD1 (5 bases). The CDR3 contains 15 residues. CDR1 and CDR2 (germline): SGHTA, FQGNSA. Deletions cut 5 bases from V and 5 bases from J, with 16 bases between. CDR3 residues: CASSPRSGKDQPQHF. CDR3 nucleotide sequence: TGTGCCAGCAGCCCTCGTTCAGGGAAGGATCAGCCCCAGCATTTT. Full variable domain (missing parts from reference TRBV7-2 and TRBJ1-5): GAGVSQSPSNKVTEKGKDVELRCDPISGHTALYWYRQSLGQGLEFLIYFQGNSAPDKSGLPSDRFSAERTGGSVSTLTIQRTQQEDSAVYLCASSPRSGKDQPQHFGDGTRLSIL.

The chain uses TRBV28 and TRBJ2-6; perhaps TRBD2 as D (6 bases). Germline values: CDR1 MDHEN, CDR2 SYDVKM. The V end lost 4 bases, the J end lost 0 bases, and 13 bases lay between the germline ends. The CDR3 covers 17 residues. CDR3 DNA sequence: TGTGCCAGCAGTTCGCCTCCGGGACTCTCTGGGGCCAACGTCCTGACTTTC. Protein: CASSSPPGLSGANVLTF.

The rearrangement joins TRBV9 to TRBJ2-1, with 11 bases identical to TRBD1. V shed 0 bases, J shed 10 bases, and the junction held 9 bases outside the gene matches. The CDR3 extends over 16 amino acids. From germline, CDR1 is SGDLS and CDR2 YYNGEE. In nucleotides, the CDR3 is TGTGCCAGCAGCGTAGGGACAGGGGGCGCGATGGGCGAGCAGTTCTTC. It is translated as CASSVGTGGAMGEQFF. The full variable domain, with the rest looked up from reference TRBV9 and TRBJ2-1, is DSGVTQTPKHLITATGQRVTLRCSPRSGDLSVYWYQQSLDQGLQFLIQYYNGEERAKGNILERFSAQQFPDLHSELNLSSLELGDSALYFCASSVGTGGAMGEQFFGPGTRLTVL.